This is a list of T cell receptor beta chains from one sample in a study of blood T cell repertoires in COVID-19. The protocol was immunoSEQ multiplex PCR, while the TCRdb copy is restricted to in-frame clones and leaves out a portion. The sample records 280,000 or so clones, approximately 83% being singletons. Sequencing was performed on peripheral blood. These receptors were taken from a woman aged 50 to 65 who had recovered from COVID-19. Both conserved end residues are part of each CDR3. The D gene is left open where the match is weak. Not every row has a clone size; where given, it reads once, few, many or a size class.

clone_size j_call v_call cdr3_length d_call cdr3_nt cdr3_aa
once TRBJ2-3 TRBV5-4 13 . TGTGGGTACCGGGACTCAAGCACAGATACGCAGTATTTT CGYRDSSTDTQYF
. TRBJ1-2 TRBV28 13 TRBD1 TGTGCCAGCAGTTTAGCAGGGGGCGGTGGCTACACCTTC CASSLAGGGGYTF
few TRBJ2-2 TRBV27 14 . TGTGCCAGCAGTTTTTCGGGGGACGCCGGGGAGCTGTTTTTT CASSFSGDAGELFF
once TRBJ2-1 TRBV28 21 TRBD2 TGTGCCAGCAGTTTTGGTGGCGGGAGGTTCTCCGGGGGGCTCCCCTACAATGAGCAGTTCTTC CASSFGGGRFSGGLPYNEQFF
. TRBJ2-7 TRBV7-2 15 . TGTGCCAGCAGCTCAATTAGCGGAAGCCCCGGCGAGCAGTACTTC CASSSISGSPGEQYF
. TRBJ2-5 TRBV7-9 17 . TGTGCCAGCAGCTTAGGAGTTAGCGGCCTGAATCAAGAGACCCAGTACTTC CASSLGVSGLNQETQYF
once TRBJ2-1 TRBV19 13 . TGTGCCAGTAGTATTGGCGGGGTTGGTGAGCAGTTCTTC CASSIGGVGEQFF
. TRBJ2-7 TRBV25-1 15 . TGTGCCAGCAGTTCACAACCCAGCAGGGCCTACGAGCAGTACTTC CASSSQPSRAYEQYF
few TRBJ2-3 TRBV11-2 14 . TGTGCCAGCAGCTTAGAAGTCAAGCCAGATACGCAGTATTTT CASSLEVKPDTQYF
once TRBJ2-7 TRBV7-2 14 TRBD1 TGTGCCAGCAGGTCTACCGGGACAGACTACGAGCAGTACTTC CASRSTGTDYEQYF
. TRBJ2-4 TRBV7-9 15 . TGTGCCAGCAGCCCATCCGGGAAGGGTGGAAACATTCAGTACTTC CASSPSGKGGNIQYF
. TRBJ2-2 TRBV10-3 16 TRBD2 TGTGCCATCAGTGAAGGGACTAGCGGGTCTGAGGGGGAGCTGTTTTTT CAISEGTSGSEGELFF
. TRBJ1-3 TRBV5-1 17 . TGCGCCAGCATGCCTCACGACGGAGGACGCTCTGGAAACACCATATATTTT CASMPHDGGRSGNTIYF
once TRBJ1-1 TRBV10-3 15 TRBD1 TGTGCCATCACCCGAGAAGGGACAGGAGGCACTGAAGCTTTCTTT CAITREGTGGTEAFF
. TRBJ2-6 TRBV19 17 TRBD1 TGTGCCAGTAAAGGGGACAGGGGGCGGTCAGGGGCCAACGTCCTGACTTTC CASKGDRGRSGANVLTF
. TRBJ1-2 TRBV4-1 15 TRBD1 TGCGCCAGCAGCCAATGGGGACAGGGGGTGCGGGGCTACACCTTC CASSQWGQGVRGYTF
. TRBJ1-5 TRBV28 16 . TGTGCCAGCAGTTTAATGGGATTAGGGGGCAATCAGCCCCAGCATTTT CASSLMGLGGNQPQHF
. TRBJ1-6 TRBV18 15 . TGTGCCAGCTCACCGAACGTAGGGAGAGATTCACCCCTCCACTTT CASSPNVGRDSPLHF
. TRBJ2-1 TRBV5-1 15 . TGCGCCAGCAGCTCCTCCGTTAGCTCCTACAATGAGCAGTTCTTC CASSSSVSSYNEQFF
. TRBJ2-7 TRBV6-5 16 . TGTGCCAGCAGTTACTCGGGGAGTTCGGCCTCCTACGAGCAGTACTTC CASSYSGSSASYEQYF
once TRBJ1-2 TRBV7-2 12 . TGTGCCAGCAGCACCAGGGTCCATGGCTACACCTTC CASSTRVHGYTF
. TRBJ2-3 TRBV6-5 15 . TGTGCCAGCACCGGCGGCTCCTACATTCTAGATACGCAGTATTTT CASTGGSYILDTQYF
once TRBJ2-3 TRBV5-8 15 . TGTGCCAGCAGCGGGACAAGCTCTAGCACAGATACGCAGTATTTT CASSGTSSSTDTQYF
. TRBJ1-2 TRBV19 15 . TGTGCCAGTAGTCCGCCGGGGAATCTTAACTATGGCTACACCTTC CASSPPGNLNYGYTF
few TRBJ1-5 TRBV19 13 TRBD1 TGTGCCAGTAGTTCCGACAGGGGTCAAGCCCAGCATTTT CASSSDRGQAQHF
. TRBJ2-7 TRBV5-4 13 TRBD1 TGTGCCAGCAGCTTGGACAGGGGGGACGAGCAGTACTTC CASSLDRGDEQYF
. TRBJ2-5 TRBV4-3 16 . TGCGCCAGCAGCCAAGGTGGAAGCGGACGTCAAGAGACCCAGTACTTC CASSQGGSGRQETQYF
. TRBJ2-7 TRBV12-3/TRBV12-4 13 TRBD1 TGTGCCAGCAGCCAGGGACAGTACTACGAGCAGTACTTC CASSQGQYYEQYF
. TRBJ2-1 TRBV7-9 12 TRBD1 TGTGCCAGCAGCACCGACAGGGCTGAGCAGTTCTTC CASSTDRAEQFF
. TRBJ2-6 TRBV9 14 . TGTGCCAGCAGCGGACACTCTGGGGCCAACGTCCTGACTTTC CASSGHSGANVLTF
once TRBJ2-1 TRBV30 15 TRBD2 TGTGCCTGGAGTTTGACCGGGAGGTCCTACAATGAGCAGTTCTTC CAWSLTGRSYNEQFF
. TRBJ1-1 TRBV19 14 . TGTGCCAGTAGTGCGGCTAAGGGGCTAACTGAAGCTTTCTTT CASSAAKGLTEAFF
. TRBJ2-1 TRBV9 17 TRBD2 TGTGCCAGCAGCTCAGGGATTAGCGGGGGCCGCTGGGGGGAGCAGTTCTTC CASSSGISGGRWGEQFF
. TRBJ2-5 TRBV2 13 . TGTGCCACCAGGGGCAGACTACAAGAGACCCAGTACTTC CATRGRLQETQYF
. TRBJ2-3 TRBV5-1 15 . TGCGCCAGCAGCTCCCTAGGACTATTCACAGATACGCAGTATTTT CASSSLGLFTDTQYF
. TRBJ2-7 TRBV7-3 13 TRBD1 TGTGCCAGCAGCTCGGACAGGGTCGGCGAGCAGTACTTC CASSSDRVGEQYF
. TRBJ2-3 TRBV30 15 TRBD1 TGTGCCTGGAGTGCTAAGGACAGGGTTTCAGATACGCAGTATTTT CAWSAKDRVSDTQYF
. TRBJ2-7 TRBV30 14 . TGTGCCCTCACACAACAGGGTTTTACCTACGAGCAGTACTTC CALTQQGFTYEQYF
. TRBJ1-6 TRBV4-2 14 . TGTGCCAGCAGCCAAGCCCAGGGTAATTCACCCCTCCACTTT CASSQAQGNSPLHF
. TRBJ1-5 TRBV24-1 16 . TGTGCCACCAGTGATTTGTGGGACAATAGCAATCAGCCCCAGCATTTT CATSDLWDNSNQPQHF
. TRBJ2-1 TRBV4-1 15 TRBD2 TGCGCCAGCAGCGGACTAGCGGGAGTCAACAATGAGCAGTTCTTC CASSGLAGVNNEQFF
. TRBJ2-3 TRBV4-3 15 TRBD2 TGCGCCAGCAGCCAAGGGGGACTAGCAGCAGATACGCAGTATTTT CASSQGGLAADTQYF
few TRBJ2-1 TRBV9 15 TRBD2 TGTGCCAGCAGAGCCAGCGGGAGTGGGTACAATGAGCAGTTCTTC CASRASGSGYNEQFF
. TRBJ2-1 TRBV2 17 . TGTGCCAGCAGTGTAATCGAGCGGAGGAGCTCCTACAATGAGCAGTTCTTC CASSVIERRSSYNEQFF
once TRBJ2-7 TRBV19 11 . TGTGCCAGTAGCGTCGGACAAAACGAGTACTTC CASSVGQNEYF
. TRBJ2-1 TRBV27 17 . TGTGCCAGCAGTTGGGGCGGATTAATTAGCTCCTACAATGAGCAGTTCTTC CASSWGGLISSYNEQFF
few TRBJ2-1 TRBV9 12 . TGTGCCAGCAGCGTAGGGGCGAATGAGCAGTTCTTC CASSVGANEQFF
. TRBJ2-5 TRBV30 15 TRBD1 TGTGCCTGGACTCGACAGGGGTCCCCCCAAGAGACCCAGTACTTC CAWTRQGSPQETQYF
. TRBJ1-1 TRBV27 14 . TGTGCCAGCAGTTATGCGGGACCGAACACTGAAGCTTTCTTT CASSYAGPNTEAFF
. TRBJ2-5 TRBV2 17 TRBD2 TGTGCCAGCAGTGGCGCAGCGGGAGACTCAAGGTTTAGAACCCAGTACTTC CASSGAAGDSRFRTQYF
. TRBJ1-6 TRBV30 17 . TGTGCCTGGAGTTTAGCCGATCCAGGGTTTTGGCGGTCACCCCTCCACTTT CAWSLADPGFWRSPLHF
. TRBJ2-7 TRBV2 13 . TGTGCCAGCACCGGGGTCGGTACCTACGAGCAGTACTTC CASTGVGTYEQYF
once TRBJ1-4 TRBV7-2 18 . TGTGCCAGCAGCCAATGGAGGGGGGGCCGGGGGCGTAATGAAAAACTGTTTTTT CASSQWRGGRGRNEKLFF
. TRBJ2-5 TRBV5-1 13 . TGCGCCAGCAGCCTACTAGATTCGGAGACCCAGTACTTC CASSLLDSETQYF